This T cell receptor beta chain is from a study of blood T cell repertoires in COVID-19. Study-level background: Acute-phase and convalescent COVID-19 samples originated in the United States, Italy and Spain.

The CDR3 runs 14 residues. Germline CDR1 MGHDK, CDR2 SYGVNS. The V gene lost 4 bases and the J gene lost 6 bases, with 13 bases spanning the gap. Generated by immunoSEQ multiplex PCR, the TCRdb table keeps only in-frame clones and is missing some. Among approximately 190,000 clones listed, around four fifths were seen once. The genes are TRBV25-1 and TRBJ2-1; tentative D call: TRBD1 (5 bases). Material for sequencing was peripheral blood. The receptor comes from a woman in her 70s with active or convalescent COVID-19. Here the CDR3 reads CASSVGDRLNEQFF. The CDR3 nucleotides read TGTGCCAGCAGTGTGGGTGACAGACTCAATGAGCAGTTCTTC.